The 31 T cell receptor beta chains reported below all come from one sample, sequenced in a study of CD8+CD57+ T cells in acquired aplastic anemia. Using genomic DNA as the template, TCR beta VDJ and CDR3 profiling was carried out. TCRdb passed the reads through MiXCR, listing each CDR3 protein once. The sample carries 150,000 to 160,000 distinct CDR3 sequences, around half recorded once. The sequenced patients had an expansion of CD8+CD57+ cells seen by flow cytometry. Sequenced material: sorted CD4+, CD8+, or CD8+CD57+ T cells (not recorded which) from PBMCs. The receptors were gathered from a human donor with aplastic anemia.

The chain employs TRBV7-9 and TRBJ1-4; a weak D match, TRBD1 (6 bases). The ends were cut back, 4 bases at V and 8 bases at J, with 11 bases in the middle. CDR1 and CDR2 (germline): SEHNR, FQNEAQ (reference sequence). CDR3 size: 13 residues. The CDR3 bases are TGTGCCAGCAGCTGGGGGCTTAAGGAAAAACTGTTTTTT. Its protein product is CASSWGLKEKLFF.

This rearrangement joins TRBV5-6 to TRBJ1-5; D is perhaps TRBD1 (5 bases). Germline values: CDR1 SGHDT, CDR2 YYEEEE. The CDR3 totals 20 residues. V lost 3 bases and J lost 0, with 25 bases in between. CDR3: CASSCSPCLMGLYSNQPQHF. The CDR3 DNA reads as TGTGCCAGCAGCTGCTCTCCTTGCTTGATGGGGCTGTATAGCAATCAGCCCCAGCATTTT. The whole variable domain, remainder taken from reference TRBV5-6 and TRBJ1-5, is DAGVTQSPTHLIKTRGQQVTLRCSPKSGHDTVSWYQQALGQGPQFIFQYYEEEERQRGNFPDRFSGHQFPNYSSELNVNALLLGDSALYLCASSCSPCLMGLYSNQPQHFGDGTRLSIL.

This rearrangement joins TRBV2 to TRBJ2-3, with 8 bases aligning to TRBD2. J gave up 6 bases and V 6 bases, and 8 bases lay outside the gene matches. The germline V gene has CDR1 SNHLY and CDR2 FYNNEI. The CDR3 length is 14 residues. This CDR3 is CASRQRGGLDTQYF. CDR3 nucleotides: TGTGCCAGCAGGCAACGCGGGGGGTTGGATACGCAGTATTTT.

This chain connects TRBV10-2 to TRBJ1-3, with D perhaps TRBD1 (5 bases). CDR1 WSHSY and CDR2 SAAADI come from the germline V gene. V was clipped by 10 bases and J by 0 bases, with 13 bases between them. The CDR3 covers 14 residues. The CDR3 here is CATETDLSGNTIYF. The CDR3 nucleotides are TGCGCCACAGAGACAGACCTCTCTGGAAACACCATATATTTT.

This CDR3 reads CSVEGGTGVEKLFF. The CDR3 DNA sequence: TGCAGCGTTGAAGGAGGGACAGGGGTCGAAAAACTGTTTTTT. The chain has TRBV29-1 and TRBJ1-4; 10 bases are a match to TRBD1. After removal of 1 base from V and 8 bases from J, the junction contained 4 bases not matched to a gene. The CDR3 covers 14 residues. CDR1 and CDR2 from the germline V gene are SQVTM and ANQGSEA.

In its sample, this clonotype was seen many times. The chain is built from TRBV20-1 and TRBJ2-1; 13 nucleotides align to TRBD2. The CDR3 runs to 15 residues. Germline assignment: CDR1 DFQATT and CDR2 SNEGSKA (reference sequence). V trimming: 4 bases; J trimming: 6 bases; junction bases outside the gene matches: 6. The CDR3 DNA follows: TGCAGTGCTACGGGGGGACTAGCGGGGCCCAATGAGCAGTTCTTC. Translating gives CSATGGLAGPNEQFF.

The rearrangement joins TRBV15 to TRBJ2-2; D remains unclear. There are 14 residues in the CDR3. V dropped 1 base and J dropped 4 bases, with 7 bases sitting between them. Germline CDR1 and CDR2: LNHNV and YYDKDF (reference sequence). CDR3 nucleotide sequence: TGTGCCACCAGCAGAGGGCATTCCACCGGGGAGCTGTTTTTT. Translation: CATSRGHSTGELFF.

As regards this clonotype: A much larger clone lies one base from this, so it may be a read error. The chain has TRBV5-1 and TRBJ2-3; TRBD2 aligns across 12 bases. The J segment lost 4 bases and the V segment lost 3 bases, leaving 6 bases of the junction unmatched. CDR3 length: 16 residues. Per the germline V gene, CDR1 is SGHRS and CDR2 is YFSETQ. CDR3 coding DNA: TGCGCCAGCAGCTCGTCTCTAGCGGGGGGGCCAGATACGCAGTATTTT. Its protein is CASSSSLAGGPDTQYF.

This chain joins TRBV6-2 or TRBV6-3 and TRBJ2-1; no reliable D call. Trimming took off 2 bases at V and 6 bases at J, with 5 bases between the two ends. The CDR3 is made up of 12 amino acids. The germline gives CDR1 MNHEY, CDR2 SVGEGT. CDR3 sequence reads: CASSYPVNEQFF. CDR3 DNA sequence: TGTGCCAGCAGTTACCCGGTCAATGAGCAGTTCTTC.

This clonotype has a handful of counts. The chain uses TRBV6-2 or TRBV6-3 and TRBJ2-4; 7 bases map to TRBD2. The CDR3 runs 15 residues. Germline V gene data show CDR1 as MNHEY and CDR2 as SVGEGT. The V gene end was trimmed by 0 bases and the J gene end by 1 base; junction bases not matched to a gene: 0. The CDR3 DNA is TGTGCCAGCAGTTACTCGGGGGGGGCCAAAAACATTCAGTACTTC. This gives the protein CASSYSGGAKNIQYF.

The chain combines TRBV28 with TRBJ2-3; 9 positions agree with TRBD1. The CDR3 runs to 18 residues. Trimming took 3 bases from V and 3 from J; bases not matched to a gene: 13. The germline V gene has CDR1 MDHEN and CDR2 SYDVKM. CDR3 protein: CASSFLFPGTGRTDTQYF. The CDR3 DNA is TGTGCCAGCAGTTTTTTGTTCCCCGGGACAGGGAGGACAGATACGCAGTATTTT.

This clonotype ranks as medium-sized. The rearrangement links TRBV7-8 to TRBJ2-3; D unresolved. Germline-derived CDR1 and CDR2 are SGHVS and FQNEAQ. The CDR3 is 14 residues long. With 1 base removed from V and 3 bases from J, the gap between germline ends came to 8 bases. CDR3 nucleotides: TGTGCCAGCAGCTTAGGGCAGTCAACAGATACGCAGTATTTT. This gives the protein CASSLGQSTDTQYF.

CDR3 coding DNA: TGTGCCAGCAGCTTAGCGCTAAGCAGTGAAGCTTTCTTT. This encodes CASSLALSSEAFF. The rearrangement joins TRBV7-9 to TRBJ1-1; D uncertain. CDR1 and CDR2 (germline): SEHNR, FQNEAQ (reference sequence). Trimming stripped 0 bases from V and 7 bases from J, with 9 bases between. This CDR3 has 13 amino acids.

Note on this clonotype: Possible read error: a much larger clone is one base away. This chain connects TRBV5-1 to TRBJ2-6; 8 bases line up with TRBD2. Germline V gene data show CDR1 as SGHRS and CDR2 as YFSETQ. The CDR3 totals 21 residues. V lost 0 bases and J lost 0; bases outside the gene matches: 14. The CDR3 reads CASSLDPGPAGESSGANVLTF. Here the CDR3 DNA reads TGCGCCAGCAGCTTGGATCCGGGACCAGCGGGGGAGAGCTCTGGGGCCAACGTCCTGACTTTC.

A few counts support this clonotype. This sequence joins TRBV20-1 and TRBJ2-7, with TRBD1 as a possible D gene (7 bases). The V gene's germline CDR1 is DFQATT and CDR2 SNEGSKA (reference sequence). The CDR3 sequence is 13 residues long. V was shortened by 1 base and J by 4 bases, with 11 bases between the two germline ends. The chain's CDR3 is CSARGQGGYEQYF. As DNA, the CDR3 is TGCAGTGCTAGAGGGCAGGGGGGTTACGAGCAGTACTTC.

This clonotype was detected only a few times. The chain uses TRBV5-1 and TRBJ1-2; D call uncertain. The germline gives CDR1 SGHRS, CDR2 YFSETQ. V lost 0 bases and J 2 bases, leaving 14 bases between the germline ends. The CDR3 runs to 16 residues. CDR3 bases: TGCGCCAGCAGCTTGGGACGGGTAGGCCAAAACTATGGCTACACCTTC. Translating it yields CASSLGRVGQNYGYTF.

J is TRBJ2-7 and V is TRBV25-1; D is possibly TRBD2 (5 bases). Between the trimmed V and J ends, which lost 3 bases and 0 bases, there was a span of 12 bases. The germline V gene encodes CDR1 MGHDK and CDR2 SYGVNS. The CDR3 totals 15 residues. The CDR3, as DNA: TGTGCCAGCAGTGACCCCCGGCTAGCCTCCTACGAGCAGTACTTC. It specifies CASSDPRLASYEQYF.

The chain links TRBV7-2 to TRBJ2-7; D ambiguous. Germline loops: CDR1 SGHTA, CDR2 FQGNSA. With 2 bases removed from V and 6 bases from J, the gap between germline ends came to 17 bases. This CDR3 contains 15 residues. This chain's CDR3 is CASSLFDPTGSEQYF. CDR3 nucleotide sequence: TGTGCCAGCAGCTTATTTGACCCCACGGGCTCCGAGCAGTACTTC.

The chain recombines TRBV20-1 with TRBJ1-6; 7 positions agree with TRBD1. This CDR3 is built from 15 residues. Germline V gives CDR1 DFQATT, CDR2 SNEGSKA (reference sequence). J lost 7 bases, V lost 5 bases, and 11 bases had no gene match. The CDR3 coding sequence is TGCAGTGCTCCTCAGGGGGTCGTCGGGAATTCACCCCTCCACTTT. Its translation is CSAPQGVVGNSPLHF.

The chain joins TRBV27 to TRBJ1-2, with D tentatively TRBD1 (5 bases). The CDR3 length is 13 residues. Germline-derived CDR1 and CDR2 are MNHEY and SMNVEV (reference sequence). The V end lost 4 bases, the J end lost 4 bases, and 10 bases lay between the germline ends. The CDR3 bases are TGTGCCAGCAGTTGGGGGGGAGGCTATGGCTACACCTTC. Protein sequence: CASSWGGGYGYTF.

The chain recombines TRBV7-9 with TRBJ1-2, with D perhaps matching TRBD1 (6 bases). The germline V gene encodes CDR1 SEHNR and CDR2 FQNEAQ (reference sequence). The ends were cut back, 11 bases at V and 7 bases at J, with 26 bases in the middle. The CDR3 runs 15 residues. The CDR3, as DNA: TGTGCCCACGAGCAGGGTCAGGGGTTCGCGTTTGGCTACACCTTC. It codes for CAHEQGQGFAFGYTF.

On this clonotype itself: One end of the junction does not line up with germline, which may come from a read error. The chain carries TRBV15 and TRBJ1-3; D may be TRBD1 (6 bases). Germline CDR1 is LNHNV and CDR2 is YYDKDF (reference sequence). The length of the CDR3 is 13 residues. DNA of the CDR3: TGTGCCATAAGCACAGGGAAAGGAAACGCCATATATTTT. It translates to CAISTGKGNAIYF.

This clonotype was detected many times. The gene calls are TRBV7-9 and TRBJ2-7; the match to TRBD1 covers 9 bases. The length of the CDR3 is 16 residues. V lost 4 bases to trimming and J lost 5 bases; unmatched junction nucleotides: 12. CDR1 is SEHNR, CDR2 FQNEAQ, per germline (reference sequence). For the CDR3, the DNA is TGTGCCAGCAGCTCCCCCGGGACAGGGACCTTTCACGAGCAGTACTTC. This translates into CASSSPGTGTFHEQYF.

This clonotype was seen a few times. A much larger clone differs by one base, so this may be a read error. Since the CDR3 does not end with the conserved phenylalanine or tryptophan, this likely comes from a read error. The chain combines TRBV19 with TRBJ1-2, with D possibly being TRBD1 (6 bases). Germline CDR1 reads LNHDA; CDR2 reads SQIVND (reference sequence). V dropped 8 bases and J dropped 3 bases, with 16 bases sitting between them. The CDR3 length is 14 residues. The CDR3 region has the DNA TGTGCCAGTCGCGGATCTTGGACAGACTATGGCTACACCCTC. This translates into CASRGSWTDYGYTL.

This clonotype was observed at least ten times. In DNA, the CDR3 is TGTGCCAGCAGCTTAGGGCAGGTGGTAGCGGGTGAAAAACTGTTTTTT. It encodes CASSLGQVVAGEKLFF. This sequence joins TRBV7-9 and TRBJ1-4, with unresolved D. The CDR3 extends over 16 amino acids. Germline CDR1 reads SEHNR; CDR2 reads FQNEAQ (reference sequence). With 1 base removed from V and 7 bases from J, the gap between germline ends came to 16 bases.

The chain links TRBV20-1 to TRBJ2-7; TRBD2 aligns across 7 bases. Per germline, CDR1 DFQATT and CDR2 SNEGSKA (reference sequence). The CDR3 contains 12 residues. The ends lost 3 bases at V and 5 bases at J; junction bases unmatched: 4. CDR3 in DNA: TGCAGTGCTAGGGGGGGGAGCAACGAGCAGTACTTC. Its protein is CSARGGSNEQYF.

This chain links TRBV12-3 or TRBV12-4 with TRBJ1-3; D is ambiguous. The CDR3 runs to 12 residues. V lost 3 bases and J 8 bases, leaving 8 bases between the germline ends. CDR3 in DNA: TGTGCCAGCAGTTTTGTCCGGGACACCATATATTTT. Amino acid sequence: CASSFVRDTIYF.

J is TRBJ2-7 and V is TRBV12-3 or TRBV12-4; 7 bases align to TRBD1. The CDR3 is made up of 17 amino acids. The V and J ends lost 3 bases and 0 bases, in that order; junction bases with no gene match: 11. CDR3 amino acids: CASSLSIGDRSSYEQYF. CDR3 DNA: TGTGCCAGCAGTTTGTCTATCGGGGACAGATCCTCCTACGAGCAGTACTTC.

This clonotype has ten or more counts. The chain combines TRBV27 with TRBJ2-7; 9 bases match TRBD2. The CDR3 is made up of 12 amino acids. The germline V gene encodes CDR1 MNHEY and CDR2 SMNVEV (reference sequence). The V gene end was trimmed by 3 bases and the J gene end by 7 bases; junction bases not matched to a gene: 1. In DNA, the CDR3 is TGTGCCAGCAGTTTCGCGGGGGGGGAGCAGTACTTC. Protein product: CASSFAGGEQYF.

This clonotype was picked up a small number of times. A much larger clone lies one base from this, so it may be a read error. The chain joins TRBV7-8 to TRBJ1-1; a weak D match, TRBD1 (5 bases). This CDR3 contains 15 residues. Germline V lookup: CDR1 SGHVS, CDR2 FQNEAQ. V dropped 1 base and J dropped 7 bases, with 16 bases sitting between them. For the CDR3, the DNA is TGTGCCAGCAGCTTAGAGACAGTGTATGGTAATGAAGCTTTCTTT. It is translated as CASSLETVYGNEAFF. The full variable domain, completed using reference TRBV7-8 and TRBJ1-1, is GAGVSQSPRYKVAKRGQDVALRCDPISGHVSLFWYQQALGQGPEFLTYFQNEAQLDKSGLPSDRFFAERPEGSVSTLKIQRTQQEDSAVYLCASSLETVYGNEAFFGQGTRLTVV.

This clonotype was seen many times. The V gene is TRBV5-1, the J gene TRBJ2-1, with D hard to call. This CDR3 is 12 amino acids long. The germline V and J ends were trimmed by 6 bases and 7 bases, with 11 bases remaining between them. The germline V gene has CDR1 SGHRS and CDR2 YFSETQ. CDR3 amino acids: CASIDANNEQFF. CDR3 nucleotides: TGCGCCAGCATTGATGCGAATAATGAGCAGTTCTTC.